The 5 T cell receptor beta chains presented below share a single source sample, sequenced in a study of shared clonotypes between healthy human individuals. Clones were read by immunoSEQ multiplex PCR, and TCRdb kept only the in-frame ones, dropping some. The table includes approximately 1,000,000 clones, roughly 77% detected once. What was sequenced was memory CD4+ T cells from PBMCs. The subset was: CD45RA-negative fraction. Every receptor here comes from a young man in good health. Some clones in this sample may be carry-over from other donors' samples.

Concerning this clone: Other DNA sequences from this sample encode an identical CDR3 as well. The V call is TRBV29-1, the J call TRBJ1-3; a possible D gene is TRBD1 (6 bases). The CDR3 runs 14 residues. Germline V gene data show CDR1 as SQVTM and CDR2 as ANQGSEA. Deletions cut 4 bases from V and 0 bases from J, with 10 bases between. The CDR3 sequence: CSVGQGSSGNTIYF. The CDR3 DNA sequence: TGCAGCGTTGGCCAGGGGAGCTCTGGAAACACCATATATTTT.

The sample holds one count of this clone. For the CDR3, the DNA is TGTGCCAGCAGTAGAACTAGCGCGTCCCCCGAGCAGTACTTC. Its protein is CASSRTSASPEQYF. The J gene is TRBJ2-7, the V gene TRBV28; TRBD2 matches at 7 bases. There are 14 residues in the CDR3. The trim removed 5 bases at V and 6 bases at J, leaving 10 bases unmatched. CDR1 MDHEN and CDR2 SYDVKM come from the germline V gene.

This chain uses TRBV18 with TRBJ1-2, with 9 bases matching TRBD1. The germline CDR1 and CDR2 sequences are KGHSH and LQKENI. This CDR3 has 12 residues. Trimming at V came to 4 bases and at J to 8 bases, leaving 2 bases not matched to a gene. The CDR3 region is CASSQGQGGYTF. The CDR3 DNA follows: TGTGCCAGCTCACAGGGACAGGGCGGCTACACCTTC.

Many counts were recorded for this clone. The chain recombines TRBV6-6 with TRBJ2-1; D gene unclear. V was cut by 7 bases and J by 10 bases, with 11 bases left in between. The CDR3 totals 11 residues. Per germline, CDR1 MNHNY and CDR2 SVGAGI (reference sequence). The CDR3 protein is CASMSTEEQFF. The CDR3 DNA is TGTGCCAGCATGAGTACGGAAGAGCAGTTCTTC.

CDR3: CAWIPPGGRFEQYF. As DNA, the CDR3 is TGTGCCTGGATCCCCCCCGGCGGGAGATTCGAGCAGTACTTC. V and J are TRBV30 and TRBJ2-5; TRBD2 agrees at 7 bases. The end of the DNA is better explained by TRBJ2-7, so the J call may be wrong. This CDR3 comprises 14 residues. The germline gives CDR1 GTSNPN, CDR2 SVGIG (reference sequence).